This passage covers 21 T cell receptor beta chains from one sample sequenced in a study of shared clonotypes between healthy human individuals. The method was immunoSEQ multiplex PCR; TCRdb's version includes in-frame clones alone and lacks a portion of them. The sample contains fewer than 2.5 million clones, 80% to 95% of which appear only once. Sequencing input: naive CD4+ T cells from PBMCs. Subset indicated: CD45RA+ positively selected. The receptors here all came from a young man in good health. Some clones in this sample may be carry-over from other donors' samples.

The sample holds a few counts of this clone. The same CDR3 arises from other DNA sequences in this sample as well. The V and J genes are TRBV28 and TRBJ2-7; D possibly matches TRBD1 or TRBD2 (5 bases each). V was cut by 6 bases and J by 1 base, with 10 bases left in between. Germline CDR1 MDHEN, CDR2 SYDVKM. This CDR3 is 13 amino acids long. The CDR3 DNA sequence: TGTGCCAGCAGACCGGGACCGTCCTACGAGCAGTACTTC. This codes for CASRPGPSYEQYF.

This chain joins TRBV5-1 and TRBJ2-3; perhaps TRBD2 as D (6 bases). V was cut by 1 base and J by 0 bases, with 9 bases left in between. This CDR3 is built from 15 residues. Germline-derived CDR1 and CDR2 are SGHRS and YFSETQ. The CDR3 DNA follows: TGCGCCAGCAGCTTGCCTAGCGAGAGCACAGATACGCAGTATTTT. This translates into CASSLPSESTDTQYF. Supplemented by reference TRBV5-1 and TRBJ2-3, the full variable domain reads KAGVTQTPRYLIKTRGQQVTLSCSPISGHRSVSWYQQTPGQGLQFLFEYFSETQRNKGNFPGRFSGRQFSNSRSEMNVSTLELGDSALYLCASSLPSESTDTQYFGPGTRLTVL.

This clone was counted once. The CDR3 nucleotides read TGTGCCAGCAGTCCGCTAGGGACCTATAATTCACCCCTCCACTTT. Its translation: CASSPLGTYNSPLHF. The chain joins TRBV6-6 to TRBJ1-6, with D hard to call. CDR1 MNHNY and CDR2 SVGAGI come from the germline V gene (reference sequence). Trimming took 5 bases from V and 2 from J, leaving 10 bases between them. This CDR3 has 15 residues.

Remarks on this clone: Distinct nucleotide sequences in the sample also encode this CDR3. This chain links TRBV5-1 with TRBJ2-2; D ambiguous. This CDR3 contains 14 residues. Germline V lookup: CDR1 SGHRS, CDR2 YFSETQ. V lost 0 bases and J 7 bases, leaving 10 bases between the germline ends. CDR3 DNA sequence: TGCGCCAGCAGCTTGGGCCTTCCCAGCGGGGAGCTGTTTTTT. Its translation: CASSLGLPSGELFF.

The gene calls are TRBV5-4 and TRBJ2-1; D not certain. V was shortened by 1 base and J by 5 bases, with 7 bases between the two germline ends. CDR3 length: 13 residues. Germline V gene lookup returns CDR1 SGHNT and CDR2 YYREEE (reference sequence). CDR3 loop: CASSLRQDNEQFF. The CDR3 DNA sequence: TGTGCCAGCAGCTTGCGGCAGGACAATGAGCAGTTCTTC.

The rearrangement links TRBV21-1 to TRBJ2-3; no check of the table's D call, TRBD1, against the DNA was made. TRBV21-1 is reported as a pseudogene. The CDR3 spans 19 residues. The CDR3 DNA follows: TGTGCCAGCAGCAAAAAGGGACAGGGCATAACACCTAGCACAGATACGCAGTATTTT. Protein sequence: CASSKKGQGITPSTDTQYF.

This chain connects TRBV10-3 to TRBJ2-7; 8 bases fit TRBD1. This CDR3 is built from 14 residues. Germline trimming cut 10 bases from V and 4 bases from J; bases unmatched to any gene: 12. Germline CDR1 is ENHRY and CDR2 is SYGVKD. CDR3 nucleotides: TGTGCCACCGGGCGGGTCGACAGGGGATACGAGCAGTACTTC. Translating gives CATGRVDRGYEQYF.

J is TRBJ2-1 and V is TRBV12-5; D is ambiguous. Germline-derived CDR1 and CDR2 are LGHNT and FRNRAP. This CDR3 is 13 amino acids long. Deletions cut 1 base from V and 12 bases from J, with 13 bases between. As DNA, the CDR3 is TGTGCTAGTGGTTTGGAGGAAAACGGACCGCAGTTCTTC. Residues: CASGLEENGPQFF.

This chain joins TRBV9 and TRBJ1-1; no definite D call. V was shortened by 4 bases and J by 5 bases, with 9 bases between the two germline ends. CDR3 length: 12 residues. Germline CDR1 SGDLS, CDR2 YYNGEE. The CDR3 coding sequence is TGTGCCAGCAGCAACGACGTAACTGAAGCTTTCTTT. Translated, it gives CASSNDVTEAFF.

The V gene is TRBV6-1, the J gene TRBJ2-1, with 12 positions matching TRBD1. The V gene's germline CDR1 is MNHNS and CDR2 SASEGT. The J segment lost 7 bases and the V segment lost 8 bases, leaving 6 bases of the junction unmatched. This CDR3 is 14 amino acids long. The CDR3 sequence is CASYRDRGRNEQFF. The CDR3 DNA is TGTGCCAGCTACCGGGACAGGGGGCGTAATGAGCAGTTCTTC.

V and J are TRBV5-1 and TRBJ2-3; 8 nucleotides agree with TRBD1. Germline CDR1 and CDR2: SGHRS and YFSETQ. V shed 0 bases, J shed 6 bases, and the junction held 9 bases outside the gene matches. This CDR3 has 16 residues. Written as DNA, the CDR3 is TGCGCCAGCAGCTTGGTGGTCCAGGGGGCATCGGATACGCAGTATTTT. It yields the protein CASSLVVQGASDTQYF.

This chain connects TRBV6-5 to TRBJ1-1, with TRBD1 matching 8 bases. Per the germline V gene, CDR1 is MNHEY and CDR2 is SVGAGI. J lost 3 bases, V lost 6 bases, and 9 bases had no gene match. CDR3 length: 15 residues. Here the CDR3 DNA reads TGTGCCAGCAGCTCAACTGAGGACAGGGACACTGAAGCTTTCTTT. Encoded protein: CASSSTEDRDTEAFF.

In the case of this clone: The same CDR3 can be traced to other DNA sequences in this sample. This chain uses TRBV7-9 with TRBJ2-1; 7 bases match TRBD2. The germline V gene encodes CDR1 SEHNR and CDR2 FQNEAQ (reference sequence). CDR3 size: 14 residues. J gave up 7 bases and V 2 bases, and 5 bases lay outside the gene matches. CDR3 region: CASSLLAGVNEQFF. The CDR3 nucleotides read TGTGCCAGCAGCTTATTGGCGGGAGTTAATGAGCAGTTCTTC.

The V call is TRBV5-1, the J call TRBJ2-5; TRBD1 matches 12 bases. This CDR3 has 14 residues. The V gene's germline CDR1 is SGHRS and CDR2 YFSETQ. The junction had 7 bases not matched to a gene; V was cut back by 2 bases and J by 11 bases. In DNA form, the CDR3 reads TGCGCCAGCAGCTTTGGGACAGGGGGCAGTGGGCAGTACTTC. It yields the protein CASSFGTGGSGQYF.

Written as DNA, the CDR3 is TGTGCCAGTAAGGGGAGCGGGAGCCGCGGGACCGGGGAGCTGTTTTTT. It encodes CASKGSGSRGTGELFF. The chain has TRBV19 and TRBJ2-2, with 8 bases identical to TRBD2. The germline gives CDR1 LNHDA, CDR2 SQIVND (reference sequence). The CDR3 contains 16 residues. V lost 7 bases to trimming and J lost 5 bases; unmatched junction nucleotides: 12.

Comments on this clone: At one of its ends the junction is not consistent with the germline gene, which may arise from a read error. Other DNA variants within this sample encode the same CDR3. The V gene is TRBV28, the J gene TRBJ2-7; tentatively, D is TRBD2 (5 bases). CDR1 and CDR2 (germline): MDHEN, SYDVKM. The CDR3 runs 14 residues. The CDR3 is CASQRTSRSYEQYF. For the CDR3, the DNA is TGTGCCAGCCAACGGACTTCCCGTTCCTACGAGCAGTATTTC.

This chain connects TRBV7-2 to TRBJ2-7; 9 bases align to TRBD2. The J segment lost 3 bases and the V segment lost 3 bases, leaving 3 bases of the junction unmatched. The CDR3 is made up of 14 amino acids. Germline-derived CDR1 and CDR2 are SGHTA and FQGNSA. In DNA form, the CDR3 reads TGTGCCAGCAGCTTCCCTAGCGGGGACTACGAGCAGTACTTC. As protein: CASSFPSGDYEQYF.

The V gene is TRBV28, the J gene TRBJ2-1; TRBD1 matches at 10 bases. This CDR3 has 16 amino acids. The germline CDR1 and CDR2 sequences are MDHEN and SYDVKM. V shed 6 bases, J shed 4 bases, and the junction held 9 bases outside the gene matches. CDR3 DNA sequence: TGTGCCAGCAGCGATCCGGGACAGGGGCTTTACAATGAGCAGTTCTTC. It encodes CASSDPGQGLYNEQFF.

The gene calls are TRBV7-3 and TRBJ2-7; D might be TRBD1 (6 bases). The CDR3 is made up of 13 amino acids. V lost 3 bases and J 2 bases, leaving 8 bases between the germline ends. Germline V gene data show CDR1 as SGHTA and CDR2 as FQGTGA. The CDR3 loop is CASSFGQTYEQYF. The CDR3 DNA sequence: TGTGCCAGCAGCTTCGGACAGACCTACGAGCAGTACTTC.

The rearrangement uses TRBV7-9 and TRBJ2-1, with D possibly being TRBD1 (6 bases). Germline assignment: CDR1 SEHNR and CDR2 FQNEAQ (reference sequence). There are 14 residues in the CDR3. V shed 7 bases and J shed 5 bases, with 15 bases lying between them. The CDR3 DNA reads as TGTGCCAGCACCACGGACAGACTAAACAATGAGCAGTTCTTC. It specifies CASTTDRLNNEQFF.

The rearrangement joins TRBV18 to TRBJ2-2; perhaps TRBD2 as D (6 bases). Germline V gene sequence: CDR1 KGHSH, CDR2 LQKENI. The CDR3 runs to 16 residues. The V and J ends lost 4 bases and 3 bases respectively, with 15 bases between them. The CDR3 is CASSLTTGSYTGELFF. The DNA of the CDR3 is TGTGCCAGCTCACTAACGACCGGGAGCTACACCGGGGAGCTGTTTTTT.